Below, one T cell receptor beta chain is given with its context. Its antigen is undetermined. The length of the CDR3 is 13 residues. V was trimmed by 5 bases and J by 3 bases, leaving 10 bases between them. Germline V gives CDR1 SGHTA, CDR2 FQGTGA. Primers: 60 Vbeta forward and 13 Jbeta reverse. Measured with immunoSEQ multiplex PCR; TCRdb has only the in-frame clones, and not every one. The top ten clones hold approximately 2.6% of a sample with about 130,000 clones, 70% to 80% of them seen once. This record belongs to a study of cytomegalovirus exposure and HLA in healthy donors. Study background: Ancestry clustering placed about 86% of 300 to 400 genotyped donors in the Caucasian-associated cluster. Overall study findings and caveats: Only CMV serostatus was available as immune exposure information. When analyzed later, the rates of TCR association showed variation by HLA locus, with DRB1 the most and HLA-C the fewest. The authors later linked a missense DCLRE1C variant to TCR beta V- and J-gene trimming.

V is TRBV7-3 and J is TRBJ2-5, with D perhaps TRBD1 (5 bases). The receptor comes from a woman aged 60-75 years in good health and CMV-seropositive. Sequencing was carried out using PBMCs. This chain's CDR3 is CASSPDSEETQYF. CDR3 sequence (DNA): TGTGCCAGCAGCCCCGACAGTGAAGAGACCCAGTACTTC.